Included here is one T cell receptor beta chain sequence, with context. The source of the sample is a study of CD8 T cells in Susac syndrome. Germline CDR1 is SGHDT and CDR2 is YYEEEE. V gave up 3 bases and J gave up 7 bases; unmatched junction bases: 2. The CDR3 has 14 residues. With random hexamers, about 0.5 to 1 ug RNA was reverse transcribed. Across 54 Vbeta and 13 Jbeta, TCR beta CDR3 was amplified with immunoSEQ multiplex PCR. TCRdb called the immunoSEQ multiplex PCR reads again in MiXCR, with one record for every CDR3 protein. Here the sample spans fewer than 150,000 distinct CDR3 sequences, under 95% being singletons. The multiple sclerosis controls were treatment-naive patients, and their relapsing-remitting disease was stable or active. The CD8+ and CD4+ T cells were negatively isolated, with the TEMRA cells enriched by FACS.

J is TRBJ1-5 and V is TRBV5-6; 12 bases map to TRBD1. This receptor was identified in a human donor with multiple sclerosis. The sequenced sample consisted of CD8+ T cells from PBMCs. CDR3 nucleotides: TGTGCCAGCAGCTGGGGGACAGGGGGCCAGCCCCAGCATTTT. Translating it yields CASSWGTGGQPQHF.